A selection of T cell receptor beta chains follows, all from one sample in a study of T cells in Graves' hyperthyroidism and ophthalmopathy. TCRdb reprocessed the multiplex PCR reads via MiXCR and lists one record per CDR3 protein. In the table there are a few hundred thousand distinct CDR3 sequences, under 15% of which are singletons. Input material: blood. These receptors came from a woman aged 30 to 39 with Graves' hyperthyroidism. The CDR3 runs from the conserved cysteine through the conserved F or W.

v_call	j_call	cdr3_aa
TRBV6-5	TRBJ1-1	CASSYPETFMNTEAFF
TRBV28	TRBJ1-5	CASSFAGPRNQPQHF
TRBV29-1	TRBJ2-7	CSVVGQGAYEQYF
TRBV10-1	TRBJ2-3	CASSESGSSTDTQYF
TRBV10-3	TRBJ1-3	CAISVDRANSGNTIYF
TRBV5-6	TRBJ2-1	CASSLRPSGYNEQFF
TRBV30	TRBJ2-7	CAWSVGVGSPDEQYF
TRBV24-1	TRBJ2-7	CATSAGGVYEQYF
TRBV18	TRBJ2-5	CASSPSQETQYF
TRBV20-1	TRBJ2-7	CSPGQGGSYEQYF
TRBV20-1	TRBJ1-5	CSARDLQAMGNQPQHF
TRBV7-3	TRBJ2-2	CASSLWPSGRAGELFF
TRBV2	TRBJ2-7	CASKNRDASYEQYF
TRBV3-1	TRBJ2-1	CASSHRGASSYNEQFF
TRBV11-2	TRBJ2-3	CASRSLGGLGNTDTQYF
TRBV20-1	TRBJ1-5	CSGTGDVDQPQHF
TRBV28	TRBJ2-7	CASQQGLDEQYF
TRBV9	TRBJ2-7	CASSGYRGGYEQYF
TRBV4-1	TRBJ1-5	CASANFADSNQPQHF
TRBV20-1	TRBJ1-3	CSARRQGSGNTIYF
TRBV6-5	TRBJ2-7	CASSYSPSGGAYEQYF
TRBV20-1	TRBJ2-7	CSARDPGQGTYEQYF
TRBV18	TRBJ1-2	CASSPGTPGDTF
TRBV11-2	TRBJ2-1	CASSPGTSGPLNEQFF
TRBV15	TRBJ2-6	CATSRDLRGPLLGANVLTF
TRBV29-1	TRBJ1-5	CSVEGQGDQPQHF
TRBV12-3/TRBV12-4	TRBJ1-2	CASSSRRRFYGYTF
TRBV7-8	TRBJ2-7	CASSWGDYEQYF
TRBV18	TRBJ2-1	CASSPLAIGYNEQFF
TRBV29-1	TRBJ1-1	CSVAEGGSTEAFF
TRBV5-1	TRBJ1-3	CASSPTTQSSGNTIYF
TRBV27	TRBJ1-2	CASSAQGLIYGYTF
TRBV5-1	TRBJ2-7	CASSPAAGAAILGEQYF
TRBV28	TRBJ2-7	CATTEGRSSYEQYF
TRBV28	TRBJ1-1	CASIGGQDTEAFF